The rows below give T cell receptor beta chains drawn from one sample of a study of T cell clusters in autoimmune cytopenias. TCRdb re-called the multiplex PCR reads and catalogs CDR3 proteins one per entry, DNA excluded. The specimen's table records roughly 4,200 distinct CDR3 sequences. The data were also submitted as part of a second study, on T cell repertoires in aging, cancer and after chemotherapy.

The sequenced sample consisted of peripheral blood. Every receptor here comes from a human donor in good health. The CDR3 runs from the conserved cysteine through the conserved F or W. Rows may omit the clone size; those that give it use once, few, many or a size class.

V	J	size	CDR3
TRBV12-3/TRBV12-4	TRBJ2-2	.	CASSLLGTGELFF
TRBV6-1	TRBJ1-6	medium-sized	CASILRQLKDSPLHF
TRBV7-9	TRBJ1-4	.	CASSFTRRVATNEKLFF
TRBV27	TRBJ2-3	medium-sized	CASSFGDRVVGTDTQYF
TRBV6-2/TRBV6-3	TRBJ1-2	medium-sized	CASNPHQGLYANYGYTF
TRBV27	TRBJ1-5	medium-sized	CASSLTRTFNQPQHF
TRBV20-1	TRBJ2-1	.	CSVDRDNEQFF
TRBV12-3/TRBV12-4	TRBJ2-3	medium-sized	CASSLARTSGPTDTQYF
TRBV20-1	TRBJ2-1	.	CSARRTSGGYNEQFF
TRBV11-1	TRBJ2-2	.	CASSYSGGASGELFF
TRBV11-2	TRBJ2-2	.	CASSLARQGESTGELFF
TRBV6-6	TRBJ1-1	medium-sized	CASRNGGNTEAFF
TRBV13	TRBJ2-7	medium-sized	CASTDSRRGAYEQYF
TRBV20-1	TRBJ2-5	.	CSATRSLQETQYF
TRBV19	TRBJ1-5	medium-sized	CASSHPGWGQPQHF
TRBV6-1	TRBJ2-4	medium-sized	CASRKADIQYF
TRBV20-1	TRBJ1-5	.	CSARDGPGQPQHF
TRBV7-9	TRBJ2-3	medium-sized	CASSFWDRVSDTQYF
TRBV6-1	TRBJ2-2	.	CASSPRDFSNTGELFF
TRBV6-5	TRBJ2-7	medium-sized	CASSSPAGLEQYF
TRBV10-3	TRBJ1-6	large	CAISESGIGYSPLHF
TRBV14	TRBJ2-4	.	CASSQTPTEVSNIQYF
TRBV5-4	TRBJ2-1	medium-sized	CASSYRRLAVSYNEQFF
TRBV6-1	TRBJ1-5	.	CASQEEGSNQPQHF
TRBV24-1	TRBJ2-3	medium-sized	CATSDRTADTQYF
TRBV12-3/TRBV12-4	TRBJ1-4	.	CASSFIGEEGEKLFF
TRBV5-6	TRBJ2-3	large	CASSSGRLGNTDTQYF
TRBV2	TRBJ2-3	.	CASLYGIVADTQYF
TRBV10-3	TRBJ1-1	medium-sized	CAIGQDGPMNTEAFF
TRBV20-1	TRBJ1-2	.	CSASRGRGNYGYTF
TRBV11-2	TRBJ1-1	.	CASSSLFGTGDTEAFF
TRBV18	TRBJ2-2	medium-sized	CASSPLGQGARTGELFF
TRBV30	TRBJ1-2	medium-sized	CAWSVRPTRGYTF
TRBV29-1	TRBJ1-2	medium-sized	CSAGTGENYGYTF
TRBV2	TRBJ1-5	.	CASRDRQDQPQHF
TRBV6-5	TRBJ2-1	medium-sized	CASSKESYNEQFF
TRBV20-1	TRBJ1-2	.	CSARDFRANFGYTF
TRBV29-1	TRBJ2-7	medium-sized	CSVVGTHSGYEQYF
TRBV5-5	TRBJ2-5	medium-sized	CASRSRDRKETQYF
TRBV12-3/TRBV12-4	TRBJ2-5	.	CASSSRAETQYF
TRBV18	TRBJ1-4	medium-sized	CASSPGQATDEKLFF
TRBV11-2	TRBJ2-3	medium-sized	CASSPTSVNTQYF